Following are 23 T cell receptor beta chains from one sample sequenced in a study of shared clonotypes between healthy human individuals. Here immunoSEQ multiplex PCR was the method, and the copy in TCRdb shows in-frame clones only, minus some. The data hold about 330,000 clones, with over 75% observed a single time. The sample was memory CD8+ T cells sorted from blood. Subset described: CD45RO+ cells pooled with CCR7-negative TemRA cells. The receptors were sampled from a man aged 18 to 30 in good health.

The CDR3 loop is CASSPWDRNYSYNEQFF. The CDR3 nucleotides are TGCGCCAGCAGCCCTTGGGACAGGAATTACTCCTACAATGAGCAGTTCTTC. V usage is TRBV10-1 and J usage is TRBJ2-1; TRBD1 aligns across 8 bases. Looked up from germline, CDR1 is WNHNN and CDR2 is SYGVQD (reference sequence). After removal of 6 bases from V and 0 bases from J, the junction contained 10 bases not matched to a gene. This CDR3 comprises 17 residues.

In its sample, this clone was seen a few times. This chain joins TRBV5-4 and TRBJ1-2, with D possibly matching TRBD1 (5 bases). Looked up from germline, CDR1 is SGHNT and CDR2 is YYREEE (reference sequence). V shed 4 bases and J shed 10 bases, with 14 bases lying between them. The CDR3 contains 12 residues. This CDR3 is CASSAGPQDYTF. CDR3 coding DNA: TGTGCCAGCAGCGCGGGCCCACAGGACTACACCTTC.

The chain links TRBV27 to TRBJ1-5; TRBD1 matches at 7 bases. V was clipped by 5 bases and J by 7 bases; unmatched bases: 8. The CDR3 length is 14 residues. CDR1 is MNHEY and CDR2 is SMNVEV in the germline V gene (reference sequence). The CDR3 coding sequence is TGTGCCAGCAGTGTGACAGGGTGGGGGCAGCCCCAGCATTTT. Protein sequence: CASSVTGWGQPQHF.

CDR3 in amino acids: CASSIWDSNYGYTF. Written as DNA, the CDR3 is TGCGCCAGCAGCATATGGGACTCTAACTATGGCTACACCTTC. The gene calls are TRBV5-1 and TRBJ1-2; weak D call: TRBD1 (5 bases). V was pared by 4 bases and J by 0 bases, with 10 bases between. The CDR3 loop spans 14 amino acids. The germline gives CDR1 SGHRS, CDR2 YFSETQ.

This chain connects TRBV4-1 to TRBJ2-5, with 9 bases identical to TRBD2. The CDR3 totals 16 residues. The V segment lost 1 base and the J segment 5 bases; nucleotides outside the gene matches: 8. The V gene's germline CDR1 is MGHRA and CDR2 YSYEKL. The CDR3 loop reads CASSQVLAGEGETQYF. CDR3 sequence (DNA): TGCGCCAGCAGCCAAGTCTTAGCGGGAGAGGGTGAGACCCAGTACTTC.

This CDR3 reads CASSVLDEQFF. DNA for the CDR3: TGTGCCAGCAGCGTTCTGGATGAGCAGTTCTTC. The rearrangement uses TRBV27 and TRBJ2-1; unclear D gene. V was cut by 6 bases and J by 8 bases, with 8 bases left in between. Germline V CDR1 and CDR2: MNHEY, SMNVEV (reference sequence). This CDR3 comprises 11 residues.

The chain links TRBV4-1 to TRBJ1-1, with 7 bases aligning to TRBD1. J lost 6 bases, V lost 0 bases, and 10 bases had no gene match. In germline, CDR1 is MGHRA, CDR2 YSYEKL. The CDR3 extends over 16 amino acids. The chain's CDR3 is CASSQDHQEGAAEAFF. For the CDR3, the DNA is TGCGCCAGCAGCCAAGATCATCAAGAGGGGGCGGCTGAAGCTTTCTTT.

This clone was seen only once. The rearrangement joins TRBV5-1 to TRBJ1-1; D is unresolved. Trimming shortened V by 0 bases and J by 7 bases, and 10 bases separated the two germline ends. Germline loops: CDR1 SGHRS, CDR2 YFSETQ. This CDR3 region has 13 residues. This CDR3 is CASSLGQSYEAFF. The CDR3, as DNA: TGCGCCAGCAGCTTGGGGCAGTCCTATGAAGCTTTCTTT.

V is TRBV19 and J is TRBJ2-7; 12 bases align to TRBD2. The CDR3 totals 16 residues. Germline assignment: CDR1 LNHDA and CDR2 SQIVND (reference sequence). J gave up 4 bases and V 5 bases, and 9 bases lay outside the gene matches. CDR3 nucleotide sequence: TGTGCCAGTAGTGAACTAGCGGGAGGATTTGTTTACGAGCAGTACTTC. It is translated as CASSELAGGFVYEQYF.

The chain employs TRBV7-9 and TRBJ2-4, with D uncertain. With 5 bases removed from V and 6 bases from J, the gap between germline ends came to 23 bases. Germline V gene data show CDR1 as SEHNR and CDR2 as FQNEAQ (reference sequence). The CDR3 spans 17 residues. CDR3 loop: CASSLAIGQAGLNIQYF. The CDR3 DNA reads as TGTGCCAGCAGCCTGGCGATAGGGCAGGCCGGTTTAAACATTCAGTACTTC.

J is TRBJ1-4 and V is TRBV6-5; D is possibly TRBD1 (5 bases). Looked up from germline, CDR1 is MNHEY and CDR2 is SVGAGI. The CDR3 has 15 residues. V lost 4 bases and J lost 0, with 9 bases in between. CDR3 nucleotides: TGTGCCAGCAGTTCGGAGGGGACAACTAATGAAAAACTGTTTTTT. Residues: CASSSEGTTNEKLFF.

V is TRBV10-3 and J is TRBJ2-3; 8 bases fit TRBD2. This CDR3 region has 12 residues. V trimming: 11 bases; J trimming: 6 bases; junction bases outside the gene matches: 7. In germline, CDR1 is ENHRY, CDR2 SYGVKD. The CDR3 sequence: CAVGREADTQYF. In DNA form, the CDR3 reads TGTGCCGTGGGGCGGGAGGCGGATACGCAGTATTTT.

Comments on this clone: The sample has other DNA sequences that encode this CDR3 too. CDR3 protein: CASSVGTTNTGELFF. CDR3 nucleotides: TGTGCCAGCAGCGTTGGGACAACGAACACCGGGGAGCTGTTTTTT. The chain joins TRBV9 to TRBJ2-2, with a weak D call TRBD1 (6 bases). CDR1 is SGDLS and CDR2 is YYNGEE in the germline V gene. V dropped 2 bases and J dropped 0 bases, with 8 bases sitting between them. The CDR3 length is 15 residues.

The J gene is TRBJ2-7, the V gene TRBV6-5; possible D gene TRBD1, 5 bases. Trimming shortened V by 6 bases and J by 5 bases, and 14 bases separated the two germline ends. Germline-derived CDR1 and CDR2 are MNHEY and SVGAGI. The CDR3 is made up of 13 amino acids. CDR3: CASSTSGIHEQYF. CDR3 in DNA: TGTGCCAGCAGCACCTCAGGGATTCACGAGCAGTACTTC.

This clone was observed at least ten times. J is TRBJ2-7 and V is TRBV15; tentative D call: TRBD2 (5 bases). Trimming cost V 3 bases and J 7 bases, with 13 bases left between them. The CDR3 length is 13 residues. Per germline, CDR1 LNHNV and CDR2 YYDKDF (reference sequence). The CDR3 nucleotides read TGTGCCACCAGCAGGGACCTTGGCGGGGAGCAGTACTTC. As protein: CATSRDLGGEQYF.

This chain connects TRBV18 to TRBJ1-1, with no clear D. CDR3 length: 10 amino acids. Germline CDR1 and CDR2: KGHSH and LQKENI. V was cut by 6 bases and J by 8 bases, with 7 bases left in between. This CDR3 is CASSAEEAFF. The CDR3, as DNA: TGTGCCAGCTCCGCGGAGGAAGCTTTCTTT.

With respect to this clone: The same CDR3 arises from other DNA sequences in this sample as well. This chain links TRBV5-1 with TRBJ2-7; TRBD2 agrees at 7 bases. Germline V gene lookup returns CDR1 SGHRS and CDR2 YFSETQ. The CDR3 length is 15 residues. V gave up 0 bases and J gave up 2 bases; unmatched junction bases: 5. As DNA, the CDR3 is TGCGCCAGCAGCTTGGGCCTAGCGGAGACCTACGAGCAGTACTTC. This translates into CASSLGLAETYEQYF.

The chain has TRBV1 and TRBJ2-1; TRBD1, the D gene given by the table, was not confirmed from the DNA. TRBV1 counts as a pseudogene. The CDR3 has 16 residues. The CDR3 loop is CTSSPPTDRENNEQFF. CDR3 DNA sequence: TGCACCAGCAGCCCTCCGACGGACAGGGAAAACAATGAGCAGTTCTTC.

The chain recombines TRBV27 with TRBJ2-7; no reliable D call. CDR1 and CDR2 (germline): MNHEY, SMNVEV (reference sequence). V was trimmed by 3 bases and J by 0 bases, leaving 9 bases between them. The CDR3 sequence is 14 residues long. CDR3 residues: CASSFGPSSYEQYF. CDR3 DNA sequence: TGTGCCAGCAGTTTCGGGCCATCCTCCTACGAGCAGTACTTC.

The chain links TRBV6-5 to TRBJ1-6, with D hard to call. This CDR3 has 13 amino acids. Trimming left V 0 bases short and J 10 bases short, with 7 bases between. Germline V CDR1 and CDR2: MNHEY, SVGAGI. The CDR3 sequence is CASSYSNQSPLHF. CDR3 bases: TGTGCCAGCAGTTACTCGAATCAATCACCCCTCCACTTT.

The genes are TRBV30 and TRBJ2-5, with a weak D call TRBD1 (6 bases). The CDR3 is made up of 20 amino acids. The V and J ends lost 4 bases and 4 bases respectively, with 34 bases between them. Germline V CDR1 and CDR2: GTSNPN, SVGIG (reference sequence). The CDR3 here is CAWIGSDSGTTKHKRETQYF. The CDR3 bases are TGTGCCTGGATCGGGTCTGACTCCGGGACAACGAAACACAAGAGAGAGACCCAGTACTTC.

The V and J genes are TRBV6-1 and TRBJ2-7, with 9 positions matching TRBD1. This CDR3 is 17 amino acids long. The germline V gene encodes CDR1 MNHNS and CDR2 SASEGT. Trimming removed 1 base from V and 2 bases from J; junction bases left unmatched: 9. CDR3 DNA sequence: TGTGCCAGCAGTGAAGAGGATACAGGGGGCCTTCCCTACGAGCAGTACTTC. Amino acids: CASSEEDTGGLPYEQYF.

The CDR3, as DNA: TGTGCCACCAGCAGTCGGGGACTAGCGGGGGTGAATGAGCAGTTCTTC. It encodes CATSSRGLAGVNEQFF. This sequence joins TRBV15 and TRBJ2-1; 14 bases line up with TRBD2. Germline V lookup: CDR1 LNHNV, CDR2 YYDKDF (reference sequence). The CDR3 covers 16 residues. The J segment lost 7 bases and the V segment lost 3 bases, leaving 5 bases of the junction unmatched.